Below, 25 T cell receptor beta chains from the same sample are listed, as sequenced in a study of blood T cell repertoires in COVID-19 (TCRdb year 2020). Library preparation used the immunoSEQ multiplex PCR assay. This is the immuneACCESS table as TCRdb keeps it, with only in-frame sequences that have V and J called. A part of the clones is gone; compared with another copy, unresolved V genes explain less than half, and the rest is unexplained. This sample lists about 170,000 clones; about nine tenths were detected once. Of the sample, about 3.5% is held by the ten largest clones. Sequenced input: peripheral blood. Receptor source: an older man with acute or convalescent COVID-19.

The V gene is TRBV9, the J gene TRBJ1-2; the D gene is possibly TRBD1 (6 bases). Germline V gives CDR1 SGDLS, CDR2 YYNGEE. CDR3 length equals 16 residues. V was cut by 3 bases and J by 4 bases, with 19 bases left in between. CDR3 nucleotide sequence: TGTGCCAGCAGCGGAATCGGACAGACTGTTACCTATGGCTACACCTTC. It specifies CASSGIGQTVTYGYTF.

The chain couples TRBV24-1 to TRBJ2-1; 7 bases are shared with TRBD2. The J segment lost 8 bases and the V segment lost 4 bases, leaving 7 bases of the junction unmatched. This CDR3 spans 14 amino acids. CDR1 and CDR2 from the germline V gene are KGHDR and SFDVKD. The CDR3 sequence is CATSDPREIHEQFF. DNA of the CDR3: TGTGCCACCAGTGACCCGCGGGAGATTCATGAGCAGTTCTTC.

The V call is TRBV19, the J call TRBJ2-7; TRBD1 might be the D (5 bases). This CDR3 has 14 amino acids. Germline CDR1 is LNHDA and CDR2 is SQIVND (reference sequence). V dropped 3 bases and J dropped 2 bases, with 11 bases sitting between them. Written as DNA, the CDR3 is TGTGCCAGTAGTATTCAGGGCGGCCCCTACGAGCAGTACTTC. Protein: CASSIQGGPYEQYF.

The CDR3 DNA reads as TGTGCCAGCTCACCCCTTACCGGGGGGGATCAACGGCCCCAGCATTTT. This codes for CASSPLTGGDQRPQHF. V usage is TRBV18 and J usage is TRBJ1-5; D may be TRBD1 (5 bases). The CDR3 is made up of 16 amino acids. Trimming shortened V by 3 bases and J by 9 bases, and 21 bases separated the two germline ends. Germline V gene data show CDR1 as KGHSH and CDR2 as LQKENI. The full variable domain, rest sourced from reference TRBV18 and TRBJ1-5, is NAGVMQNPRHLVRRRGQEARLRCSPMKGHSHVYWYRQLPEEGLKFMVYLQKENIIDESGMPKERFSAEFPKEGPSILRIQQVVRGDSAAYFCASSPLTGGDQRPQHFGDGTRLSIL.

This clone was picked up one time. The same CDR3 is also encoded by other DNA sequences in this sample. J is TRBJ2-7 and V is TRBV6-5; 7 nucleotides agree with TRBD1. Trimming at V came to 0 bases and at J to 7 bases, leaving 6 bases not matched to a gene. Germline lookup yields CDR1 MNHEY and CDR2 SVGAGI. This CDR3 spans 14 amino acids. CDR3 amino acids: CASSYSRTGLEQYF. DNA of the CDR3: TGTGCCAGCAGTTACTCCAGGACAGGTTTAGAGCAGTACTTC.

This chain uses TRBV7-9 with TRBJ2-1, with D possibly being TRBD2 (6 bases). CDR1 and CDR2 from the germline V gene are SEHNR and FQNEAQ (reference sequence). The CDR3 contains 14 residues. Trimming left V 2 bases short and J 12 bases short, with 17 bases between. As DNA, the CDR3 is TGTGCCAGCAGCTTAAAAGGGTCGGGGGATTTGCAGTTCTTC. Its protein product is CASSLKGSGDLQFF.

This clone has just one count. The rearrangement links TRBV20-1 to TRBJ2-1; no firm D call. The CDR3 runs to 12 residues. With 3 bases removed from V and 5 bases from J, the gap between germline ends came to 8 bases. The germline V gene encodes CDR1 DFQATT and CDR2 SNEGSKA (reference sequence). CDR3 sequence (DNA): TGCAGTGCTAGTAGGAGAGACAATGAGCAGTTCTTC. This translates into CSASRRDNEQFF.

The V gene is TRBV10-3, the J gene TRBJ1-2, with D possibly TRBD1 on 5 matching bases. The V gene's germline CDR1 is ENHRY and CDR2 SYGVKD. This CDR3 has 14 amino acids. The V end was cut by 3 bases, the J end by 6 bases, with 14 bases between. CDR3 amino acids: CAISETGLGDGYTF. CDR3 sequence (DNA): TGTGCCATCAGTGAAACAGGTCTTGGTGATGGCTACACCTTC.

The chain employs TRBV10-3 and TRBJ1-2; TRBD1 matches 7 bases. This CDR3 comprises 12 residues. CDR1 ENHRY and CDR2 SYGVKD come from the germline V gene. V lost 3 bases to trimming and J lost 7 bases; unmatched junction nucleotides: 2. For the CDR3, the DNA is TGTGCCATCAGTGAACACAGGGGTGGCTACACCTTC. This gives the protein CAISEHRGGYTF.

This chain uses TRBV12-3 or TRBV12-4 with TRBJ1-1; TRBD1 agrees at 7 bases. Germline trimming cut 8 bases from V and 7 bases from J; bases unmatched to any gene: 10. The length of the CDR3 is 13 residues. The chain's CDR3 is CASGTRDSHEAFF. CDR3 sequence (DNA): TGTGCCAGCGGGACCCGGGACAGCCATGAAGCTTTCTTT.

The chain couples TRBV5-8 to TRBJ1-4; 7 bases are shared with TRBD1. This CDR3 has 14 residues. V trimming: 5 bases; J trimming: 4 bases; junction bases outside the gene matches: 5. The germline CDR1 and CDR2 sequences are SGHTS and YDEGEE. In nucleotides, the CDR3 is TGTGCCAGCAGTACAGGGACAGTTAATGAAAAACTGTTTTTT. It specifies CASSTGTVNEKLFF.

The rearrangement links TRBV28 to TRBJ1-2; D is unclear. From germline, CDR1 is MDHEN and CDR2 SYDVKM. Trimming took 7 bases from V and 0 from J, leaving 15 bases between them. This CDR3 is 15 amino acids long. The CDR3 region has the DNA TGTGCCAGCACATCCGGGGTTGTAGCTAACTATGGCTACACCTTC. As protein: CASTSGVVANYGYTF.

This chain joins TRBV7-9 and TRBJ2-3; TRBD2 aligns across 13 bases. The CDR3 sequence is 17 residues long. The ends lost 10 bases at V and 2 bases at J; junction bases unmatched: 12. The germline V gene encodes CDR1 SEHNR and CDR2 FQNEAQ (reference sequence). DNA for the CDR3: TGTGCCATCCTTTGGACTAGCGGGGGCCCCCTCACAGATACGCAGTATTTT. Protein: CAILWTSGGPLTDTQYF.

V and J are TRBV5-6 and TRBJ2-7, with 9 bases matching TRBD2. Germline CDR1 and CDR2: SGHDT and YYEEEE. The V and J ends lost 5 bases and 3 bases, in that order; junction bases with no gene match: 12. The CDR3 contains 16 residues. The CDR3 sequence: CASRHSGRDLFYEQYF. The CDR3 DNA reads as TGTGCCAGCAGACATAGCGGGAGAGACCTTTTCTACGAGCAGTACTTC.

V and J are TRBV28 and TRBJ1-2; a weak D match, TRBD1 (5 bases). The CDR3 sequence is 15 residues long. CDR1 and CDR2 (germline): MDHEN, SYDVKM. V dropped 3 bases and J dropped 0 bases, with 11 bases sitting between them. The CDR3 DNA sequence: TGTGCCAGCAGTTTCCGACAGCGTACTAACTATGGCTACACCTTC. Its protein product is CASSFRQRTNYGYTF.

The DNA of the CDR3 is TGTGCCAGTAGTATGGCTAGCGGGGACTACGAGCAGTACTTC. Translating gives CASSMASGDYEQYF. The V gene is TRBV19, the J gene TRBJ2-7; 9 bases are a match to TRBD2. This CDR3 contains 14 residues. V dropped 3 bases and J dropped 3; count of bases not matched to a gene: 3. The germline gives CDR1 LNHDA, CDR2 SQIVND (reference sequence). Full variable domain (outside the CDR3, taken from reference TRBV19 and TRBJ2-7): DGGITQSPKYLFRKEGQNVTLSCEQNLNHDAMYWYRQDPGQGLRLIYYSQIVNDFQKGDIAEGYSVSREKKESFPLTVTSAQKNPTAFYLCASSMASGDYEQYFGPGTRLTVT.

The chain joins TRBV3-1 (or the pseudogene TRBV3-2) to TRBJ2-7, with D maybe TRBD2 (5 bases). V was pared by 0 bases and J by 2 bases, with 14 bases between. Per the germline V gene, CDR1 is LGHDT and CDR2 is YNNKEL (reference sequence). The CDR3 covers 16 residues. The CDR3 region has the DNA TGTGCCAGCAGCCAAGACGGGGAGTGGATTACCTACGAGCAGTACTTC. Residues: CASSQDGEWITYEQYF.

The rearrangement links TRBV27 to TRBJ2-1; possible D gene TRBD2, 6 bases. This CDR3 spans 15 amino acids. CDR1 is MNHEY and CDR2 is SMNVEV in the germline V gene (reference sequence). V shed 6 bases and J shed 0 bases, with 12 bases lying between them. Here the CDR3 reads CASSSGGVSYNEQFF. The DNA of the CDR3 is TGTGCCAGCAGCTCAGGAGGGGTCTCCTACAATGAGCAGTTCTTC.

In nucleotides, the CDR3 is TGTGCCAGCAGTGAATGGGTTAGCGGTTACACAGATACGCAGTATTTT. Translated: CASSEWVSGYTDTQYF. This chain uses TRBV25-1 with TRBJ2-3, with D possibly matching TRBD2 (6 bases). The CDR3 contains 16 residues. The V gene's germline CDR1 is MGHDK and CDR2 SYGVNS. Deletions cut 1 base from V and 2 bases from J, with 13 bases between. The full variable domain, rest sourced from reference TRBV25-1 and TRBJ2-3, is EADIYQTPRYLVIGTGKKITLECSQTMGHDKMYWYQQDPGMELHLIHYSYGVNSTEKGDLSSESTVSRIRTEHFPLTLESARPSHTSQYLCASSEWVSGYTDTQYFGPGTRLTVL.

The chain has TRBV7-9 and TRBJ1-1; unclear D gene. The CDR3 sequence is 13 residues long. Germline loops: CDR1 SEHNR, CDR2 FQNEAQ (reference sequence). V was cut by 5 bases and J by 0 bases, with 7 bases left in between. Here the CDR3 reads CASSQDMNTEAFF. CDR3 in DNA: TGTGCCAGCAGCCAAGACATGAACACTGAAGCTTTCTTT.

The chain has TRBV4-2 and TRBJ2-1, with TRBD2 matching 7 bases. The CDR3 spans 15 residues. The V and J ends lost 3 bases and 7 bases, in that order; junction bases with no gene match: 9. Germline V gene data show CDR1 as LGHNA and CDR2 as YNFKEQ. CDR3 nucleotide sequence: TGTGCCAGCAGCCAGGGGGGAGGGCGGGAAAATGAGCAGTTCTTC. Its protein is CASSQGGGRENEQFF.

The chain joins TRBV5-4 to TRBJ2-3, with D tentatively TRBD1 (7 bases). Trimming removed 4 bases from V and 6 bases from J, with 21 bases in between. The germline V gene encodes CDR1 SGHNT and CDR2 YYREEE (reference sequence). This CDR3 contains 16 residues. Here the CDR3 DNA reads TGTGCCAGCAGCCGGCAGGGGGGTCTCTCGGCTGATACGCAGTATTTT. It encodes CASSRQGGLSADTQYF.

The rearrangement uses TRBV6-5 and TRBJ2-1; TRBD1 aligns across 8 bases. Germline V CDR1 and CDR2: MNHEY, SVGAGI. The junction had 12 bases not matched to a gene; V was cut back by 6 bases and J by 8 bases. The CDR3 is 15 residues long. In nucleotides, the CDR3 is TGTGCCAGCAGCCCCCGGGACAGGAATTTGGATGAGCAGTTCTTC. Translated, it gives CASSPRDRNLDEQFF.

This chain connects TRBV7-2 to TRBJ2-7, with D unclear. V lost 2 bases and J lost 3, with 11 bases in between. Per the germline V gene, CDR1 is SGHTA and CDR2 is FQGNSA. The CDR3 runs 14 residues. CDR3 region: CASSLNWQDYEQYF. Written as DNA, the CDR3 is TGTGCCAGCAGCTTAAATTGGCAGGACTACGAGCAGTACTTC.

The chain joins TRBV5-1 to TRBJ2-1; TRBD2 matches 7 bases. Germline assignment: CDR1 SGHRS and CDR2 YFSETQ. The length of the CDR3 is 17 residues. V gave up 1 base and J gave up 1 base; unmatched junction bases: 8. CDR3 nucleotide sequence: TGCGCCAGCAGCTTGTCGGGAGGCCTGGGGTCCTACAATGAGCAGTTCTTC. Translating it yields CASSLSGGLGSYNEQFF.